Each of the 15 T cell receptor beta chains below was sequenced from the same sample in a study of shared clonotypes between healthy human individuals. Profiled with immunoSEQ multiplex PCR; TCRdb holds only in-frame clones, not every one. The sample has about 680,000 clones; around 72% are singletons. Sequences were obtained from memory CD4+ T cells sorted from blood. The subset is: CD45RA-negative fraction. These receptors all come from a woman under 40 in good health.

V is TRBV7-9 and J is TRBJ2-7; 12 bases agree with TRBD2. Germline CDR1 reads SEHNR; CDR2 reads FQNEAQ (reference sequence). V lost 5 bases, J lost 2 bases, and 4 bases stayed unmatched. The CDR3 is 15 amino acids. The CDR3 nucleotides are TGTGCCAGCAGCCGGACTAGCGGGACACCCTACGAGCAGTACTTC. Amino acids: CASSRTSGTPYEQYF.

The J gene is TRBJ2-2, the V gene TRBV13, with D uncertain. The CDR3 runs to 12 residues. V was pared by 5 bases and J by 8 bases, with 9 bases between. Germline values: CDR1 PRHDT, CDR2 FYEKMQ (reference sequence). This chain's CDR3 is CASSLRRGELFF. For the CDR3, the DNA is TGTGCCAGCAGCCTGAGGCGGGGGGAGCTGTTTTTT.

The rearrangement uses TRBV5-4 and TRBJ1-2, with D maybe TRBD1 (5 bases). The CDR3 runs 14 residues. The V gene lost 4 bases and the J gene lost 4 bases, with 14 bases spanning the gap. Germline V gene sequence: CDR1 SGHNT, CDR2 YYREEE (reference sequence). CDR3 sequence (DNA): TGTGCCAGCAGCCCGGACGGCCAGGGCTATGGCTACACCTTC. This gives the protein CASSPDGQGYGYTF.

V and J are TRBV5-5 and TRBJ2-7; the match to TRBD1 covers 7 bases. This CDR3 has 15 amino acids. Germline V CDR1 and CDR2: SGHKS, YYEKEE (reference sequence). V dropped 4 bases and J dropped 3; count of bases not matched to a gene: 10. The DNA of the CDR3 is TGTGCCAGCAGCCGCACAGGGGCGAGGGACTACGAGCAGTACTTC. It encodes CASSRTGARDYEQYF.

This clone was seen a few times. The chain couples TRBV11-2 to TRBJ2-3; no clear D gene. V was cut by 5 bases and J by 2 bases, with 11 bases left in between. Germline loops: CDR1 SGHAT, CDR2 FQNNGV. This CDR3 has 14 amino acids. The CDR3 DNA follows: TGTGCCAGCAGCCCCCCGTTCGCCACAGATACGCAGTATTTT. It specifies CASSPPFATDTQYF. Based on the CDR3 plus reference TRBV11-2 and TRBJ2-3, the full variable domain is EAGVAQSPRYKIIEKRQSVAFWCNPISGHATLYWYQQILGQGPKLLIQFQNNGVVDDSQLPKDRFSAERLKGVDSTLKIQPAKLEDSAVYLCASSPPFATDTQYFGPGTRLTVL.

The count of this clone is one. The V call is TRBV7-9, the J call TRBJ2-7; 7 bases map to TRBD2. Losses at the gene ends were 5 bases for V and 4 bases for J; bases not matched to a gene: 11. In germline, CDR1 is SEHNR, CDR2 FQNEAQ (reference sequence). The CDR3 length is 15 residues. The CDR3 bases are TGTGCCAGCAGCCCGTCGGGGGGTACGGGGTACGAGCAGTACTTC. This encodes CASSPSGGTGYEQYF.

J is TRBJ2-3 and V is TRBV6-4; D may be TRBD2 (6 bases). The V end lost 6 bases, the J end lost 0 bases, and 10 bases lay between the germline ends. In germline, CDR1 is MRHNA, CDR2 SNTAGT. The CDR3 sequence is 14 residues long. For the CDR3, the DNA is TGTGCCAGCAGCGGGGGACGGAGCACAGATACGCAGTATTTT. Translation: CASSGGRSTDTQYF.

The chain links TRBV18 to TRBJ2-1; no definite D call. Trimming cost V 3 bases and J 4 bases, with 13 bases left between them. The V gene's germline CDR1 is KGHSH and CDR2 LQKENI. The CDR3 spans 15 residues. In DNA form, the CDR3 reads TGTGCCAGCTCACCCAAGGACGCGACATACAATGAGCAGTTCTTC. This gives the protein CASSPKDATYNEQFF.

V usage is TRBV30 and J usage is TRBJ2-6, with D perhaps being TRBD1 or TRBD2 (5 bases each). Deletions cut 8 bases from V and 4 bases from J, with 12 bases between. The CDR3 loop spans 13 amino acids. Germline values: CDR1 GTSNPN, CDR2 SVGIG (reference sequence). CDR3 protein: CAGDGNGANVLTF. For the CDR3, the DNA is TGTGCCGGGGACGGGAACGGGGCCAACGTCCTGACTTTC.

The rearrangement joins TRBV28 to TRBJ2-7, with D possibly TRBD1 on 7 matching bases. This CDR3 contains 18 residues. V lost 3 bases to trimming and J lost 2 bases, with 23 bases between them. Germline lookup yields CDR1 MDHEN and CDR2 SYDVKM. For the CDR3, the DNA is TGTGCCAGCAGTTTTCTCCAGGGGGGTTTACCACAAACCTACGAGCAGTACTTC. Its protein product is CASSFLQGGLPQTYEQYF.

The rearrangement uses TRBV4-1 and TRBJ2-1; 8 nucleotides agree with TRBD2. V trimming: 3 bases; J trimming: 9 bases; junction bases outside the gene matches: 7. The CDR3 runs 14 residues. Germline values: CDR1 MGHRA, CDR2 YSYEKL. CDR3: CASSQTILAAEQFF. Written as DNA, the CDR3 is TGCGCCAGCAGCCAGACGATACTAGCGGCTGAGCAGTTCTTC.

The CDR3, as DNA: TGTGCCAGCAGTTTTGTTAGCAATCAGCCCCAGCATTTT. It is translated as CASSFVSNQPQHF. The V call is TRBV27, the J call TRBJ1-5, with D unresolved. The V gene lost 3 bases and the J gene lost 0 bases, with 3 bases spanning the gap. CDR1 and CDR2 from the germline V gene are MNHEY and SMNVEV (reference sequence). This CDR3 has 13 residues.

J is TRBJ2-1 and V is TRBV19; D gene ambiguous. The germline V and J ends were trimmed by 5 bases and 4 bases, with 15 bases remaining between them. There are 15 residues in the CDR3. Germline V CDR1 and CDR2: LNHDA, SQIVND (reference sequence). The CDR3 is CASSALDLGYNEQFF. The CDR3 coding sequence is TGTGCCAGTAGTGCTCTCGACTTGGGATACAATGAGCAGTTCTTC.

The chain combines TRBV10-2 with TRBJ2-6; D unclear. V lost 1 base and J lost 0, with 4 bases in between. The CDR3 sequence is 15 residues long. CDR1 is WSHSY, CDR2 SAAADI, per germline. CDR3 sequence (DNA): TGCGCCAGCAGTGAGTGGGGCTCTGGGGCCAACGTCCTGACTTTC. It specifies CASSEWGSGANVLTF.

In this sample, this clone turned up many times. The gene calls are TRBV7-6 and TRBJ2-5, with TRBD2 matching over 7 bases. The V gene end was trimmed by 5 bases and the J gene end by 5 bases; junction bases not matched to a gene: 14. Germline V gene lookup returns CDR1 SGHVS and CDR2 FNYEAQ. This CDR3 contains 16 residues. The CDR3 spells CASSPIKLGGSETQYF. CDR3 bases: TGTGCCAGCAGCCCTATTAAACTGGGGGGGTCGGAGACCCAGTACTTC.